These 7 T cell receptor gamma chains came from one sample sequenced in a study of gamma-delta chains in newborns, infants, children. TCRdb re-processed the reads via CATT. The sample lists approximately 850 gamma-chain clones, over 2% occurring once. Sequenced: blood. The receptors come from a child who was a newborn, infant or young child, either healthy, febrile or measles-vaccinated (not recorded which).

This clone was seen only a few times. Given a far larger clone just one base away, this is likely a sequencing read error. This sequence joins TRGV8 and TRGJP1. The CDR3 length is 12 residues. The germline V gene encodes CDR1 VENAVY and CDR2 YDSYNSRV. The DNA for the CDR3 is TGTGCCACCTGGGACCTCGGTTGGTTCGAGATATTT. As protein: CATWDLGWFEIF.

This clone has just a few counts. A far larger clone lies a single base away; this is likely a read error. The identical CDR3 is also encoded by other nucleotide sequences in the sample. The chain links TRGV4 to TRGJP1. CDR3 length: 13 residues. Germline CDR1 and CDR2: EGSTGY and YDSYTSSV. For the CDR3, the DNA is TGTGCTACCTGGGATACCACTGGTTGGTTCAAGATATTT. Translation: CATWDTTGWFKIF.

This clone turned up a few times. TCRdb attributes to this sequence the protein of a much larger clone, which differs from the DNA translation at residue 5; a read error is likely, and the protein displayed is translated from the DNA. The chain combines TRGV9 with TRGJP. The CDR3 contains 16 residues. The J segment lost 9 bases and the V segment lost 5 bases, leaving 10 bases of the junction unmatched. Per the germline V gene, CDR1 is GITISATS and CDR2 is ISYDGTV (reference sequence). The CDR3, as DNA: TGTGCCTTGTGGGGGGGGCCCCGGTTGGGCAAAAAAATCAAGGTATTT. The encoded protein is CALWGGPRLGKKIKVF.

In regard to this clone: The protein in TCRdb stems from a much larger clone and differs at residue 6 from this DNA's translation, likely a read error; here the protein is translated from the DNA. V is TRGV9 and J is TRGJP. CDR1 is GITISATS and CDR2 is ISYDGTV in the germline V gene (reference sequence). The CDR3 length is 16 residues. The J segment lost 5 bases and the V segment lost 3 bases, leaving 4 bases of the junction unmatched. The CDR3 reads CALWESEELGKKIKVF. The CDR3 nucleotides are TGTGCCTTGTGGGAGTCGGAAGAGTTGGGCAAAAAAATCAAGGTATTT.

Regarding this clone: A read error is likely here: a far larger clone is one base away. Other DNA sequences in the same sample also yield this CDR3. Here the CDR3 DNA reads TGTGCCTTGTGGGAGGTACGGAAGAAACTCTTT. It is translated as CALWEVRKKLF. The chain joins TRGV9 to TRGJ1 or TRGJ2. The CDR3 spans 11 residues. Germline CDR1 and CDR2: GITISATS and ISYDGTV (reference sequence). V trimming: 1 base; J trimming: 10 bases; junction bases outside the gene matches: 4.

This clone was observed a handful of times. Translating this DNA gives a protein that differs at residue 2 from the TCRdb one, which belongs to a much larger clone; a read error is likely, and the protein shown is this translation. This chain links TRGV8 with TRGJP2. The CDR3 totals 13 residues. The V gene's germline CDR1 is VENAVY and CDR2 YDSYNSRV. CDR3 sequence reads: CTTWSTSDWIKTF. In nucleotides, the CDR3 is TGTACCACCTGGTCCACTAGTGATTGGATCAAGACGTTT.

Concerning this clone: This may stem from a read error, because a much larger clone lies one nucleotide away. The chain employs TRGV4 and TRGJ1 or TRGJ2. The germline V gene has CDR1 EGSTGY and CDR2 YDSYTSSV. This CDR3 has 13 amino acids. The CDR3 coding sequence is TGTGCCACCCGGGATGGGAATTATTATAAGAAACTCTTT. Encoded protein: CATRDGNYYKKLF.